This T cell receptor beta chain was captured by sequencing in a study of blood T cell repertoires in COVID-19. For the study at large: Samples came from the United States, Italy and Spain, spanning acute and convalescent COVID-19. Sample material is recorded as cDNA or gDNA derived from T cells, B-cell-depleted T cells, or PBMCs.

In the original workflow: Estimated nucleated cell counts came from reference gene primer amplification. Repertoires were generated with immunoSEQ multiplex PCR, while TCRdb's copy carries only in-frame clones and drops some. The DNA was the basis for D and trimming; V, J and clone size are from that table. The repertoire holds approximately 63,000 clones, with approximately 90% as singletons. This CDR3 region has 18 residues. The V gene end was trimmed by 4 bases and the J gene end by 5 bases; junction bases not matched to a gene: 9. CDR1 WNHNN and CDR2 SYGVQD come from the germline V gene (reference sequence).

The rearrangement links TRBV10-1 to TRBJ2-2, with 14 bases fitting TRBD2. Sequencing input: peripheral blood. This sequence originates from a woman aged 80 or over with acute or convalescent COVID-19. The CDR3 loop reads CASSVIGLAGGGTGELFF. CDR3 in DNA: TGCGCCAGCAGTGTAATAGGACTAGCGGGAGGAGGGACCGGGGAGCTGTTTTTT.